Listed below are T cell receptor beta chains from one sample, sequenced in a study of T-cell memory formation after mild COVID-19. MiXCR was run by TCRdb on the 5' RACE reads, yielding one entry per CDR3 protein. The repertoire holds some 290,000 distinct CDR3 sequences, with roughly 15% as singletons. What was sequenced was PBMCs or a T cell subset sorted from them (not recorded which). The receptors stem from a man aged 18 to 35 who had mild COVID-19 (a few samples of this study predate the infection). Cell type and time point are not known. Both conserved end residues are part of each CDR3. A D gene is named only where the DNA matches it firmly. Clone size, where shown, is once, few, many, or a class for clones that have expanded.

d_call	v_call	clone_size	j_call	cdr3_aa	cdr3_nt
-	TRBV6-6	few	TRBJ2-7	CASRSNIRGALYEQYF	TGTGCCAGCAGATCAAACATACGGGGGGCTCTGTACGAGCAGTACTTC
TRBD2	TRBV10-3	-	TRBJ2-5	CAIALAGGKETQYF	TGTGCCATCGCGCTAGCGGGGGGAAAAGAGACCCAGTACTTC
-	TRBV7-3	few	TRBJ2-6	CASGSGRTGANVLTF	TGTGCCAGCGGCTCAGGCAGGACTGGGGCCAACGTCCTGACTTTC
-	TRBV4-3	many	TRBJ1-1	CASSPLEGKGNTEAFF	TGCGCCAGCAGCCCACTCGAGGGGAAGGGGAACACTGAAGCTTTCTTT
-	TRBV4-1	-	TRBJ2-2	CASSQGELVGELFF	TGCGCCAGCAGCCAAGGGGAGCTGGTCGGGGAGCTGTTTTTT
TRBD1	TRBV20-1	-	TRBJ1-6	CGCRGMYNSPLHF	TGCGGATGCAGGGGGATGTATAATTCACCCCTCCACTTT
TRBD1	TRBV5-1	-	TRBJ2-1	CASNFPGGNEQFF	TGCGCCAGCAACTTCCCAGGGGGCAATGAGCAGTTCTTC
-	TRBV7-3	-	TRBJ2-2	CASSGDANTGELFF	TGTGCCAGCAGCGGCGACGCGAACACCGGGGAGCTGTTTTTT
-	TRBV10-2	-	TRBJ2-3	CASLSRPDTQYF	TGCGCCAGCCTCTCTCGGCCAGATACGCAGTATTTT
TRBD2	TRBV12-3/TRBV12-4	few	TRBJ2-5	CASSSGTSWGETQYF	TGTGCCAGCAGTTCCGGGACTAGCTGGGGGGAGACCCAGTACTTC
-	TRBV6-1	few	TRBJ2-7	CASSKGGREQYF	TGTGCCAGCAGCAAAGGGGGTCGCGAGCAGTACTTC
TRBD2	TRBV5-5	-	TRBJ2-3	CASSLVPGGADTQYF	TGTGCCAGCAGCTTGGTACCCGGGGGGGCAGATACGCAGTATTTT
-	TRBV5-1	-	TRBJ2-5	CASSFDRETQYF	TGCGCCAGCAGTTTCGACCGGGAGACCCAGTACTTC
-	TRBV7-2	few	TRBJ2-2	CASSGWGLGELFF	TGTGCCAGCAGCGGCTGGGGGCTCGGGGAGCTGTTTTTT
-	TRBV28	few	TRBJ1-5	CASSALSQPQHF	TGTGCCAGCAGTGCCCTTTCTCAGCCCCAGCATTTT
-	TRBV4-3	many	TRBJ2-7	CASSQDYGPYEQYF	TGCGCCAGCAGCCAAGATTACGGCCCCTACGAGCAGTACTTC
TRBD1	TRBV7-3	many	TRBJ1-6	CASAEQGVTSPLHF	TGTGCCAGTGCAGAACAGGGGGTCACTTCACCCCTCCACTTT
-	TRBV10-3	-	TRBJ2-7	CATTTGLSEQYF	TGTGCCACCACGACGGGCCTGAGCGAGCAGTACTTC
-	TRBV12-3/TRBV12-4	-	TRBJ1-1	CASSLGAMGVAFF	TGTGCCAGCAGTTTAGGGGCAATGGGGGTAGCTTTCTTT
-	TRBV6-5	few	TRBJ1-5	CATYWEVGNQPQHF	TGTGCCACCTACTGGGAGGTTGGCAATCAGCCCCAGCATTTT
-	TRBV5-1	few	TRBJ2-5	CASSLAGAQGTQYF	TGCGCCAGCAGCTTGGCAGGGGCCCAGGGGACCCAGTACTTC
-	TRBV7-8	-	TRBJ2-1	CASSSPNNEQFF	TGTGCCAGCAGCTCCCCTAATAATGAGCAGTTCTTC
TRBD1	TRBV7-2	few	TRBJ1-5	CASSLGRTGFQHF	TGTGCCAGCAGCTTAGGACGGACAGGGTTCCAGCATTTT
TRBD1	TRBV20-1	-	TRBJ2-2	CSARGGQGRSTGELFF	TGCAGTGCTAGAGGGGGACAGGGAAGGTCCACCGGGGAGCTGTTTTTT
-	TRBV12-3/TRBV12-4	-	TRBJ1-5	CASSPDRNNQPQHF	TGTGCCAGCAGCCCGGACAGAAACAATCAGCCCCAGCATTTT
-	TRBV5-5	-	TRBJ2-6	CASTLLSGANVLTF	TGTGCCAGCACCTTGCTCTCGGGGGCCAACGTCCTGACTTTC
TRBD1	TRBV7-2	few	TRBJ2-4	CASSSWGDRGKNIQYF	TGTGCCAGCAGCTCCTGGGGGGACAGGGGCAAAAACATTCAGTACTTC
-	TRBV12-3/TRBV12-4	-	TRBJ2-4	CASSGDIQYF	TGTGCCAGCAGTGGGGACATTCAGTACTTC
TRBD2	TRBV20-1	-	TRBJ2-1	CSARLADGASYNEQFF	TGCAGTGCCAGACTAGCGGACGGGGCCTCCTACAATGAGCAGTTCTTC
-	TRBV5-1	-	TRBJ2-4	CASSLDGVDIQYF	TGCGCCAGCAGCTTGGACGGGGTGGACATTCAGTACTTC
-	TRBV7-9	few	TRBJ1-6	CASSLERPPLHF	TGTGCCAGCAGCTTAGAGAGACCACCCCTCCACTTT
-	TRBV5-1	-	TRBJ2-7	CASSLGTTEQYF	TGCGCCAGCAGCCTCGGGACCACCGAGCAGTACTTC